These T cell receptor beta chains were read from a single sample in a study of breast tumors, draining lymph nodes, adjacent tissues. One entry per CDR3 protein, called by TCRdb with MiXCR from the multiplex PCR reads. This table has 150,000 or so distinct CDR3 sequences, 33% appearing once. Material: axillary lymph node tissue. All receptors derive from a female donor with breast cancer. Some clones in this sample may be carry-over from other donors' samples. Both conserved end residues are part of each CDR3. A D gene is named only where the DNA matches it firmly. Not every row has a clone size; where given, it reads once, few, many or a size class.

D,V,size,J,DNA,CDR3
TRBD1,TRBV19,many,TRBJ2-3,TGTGCCTCCCGCCCGCAGGGGGCCGCAGATACGCAGTATTTT,CASRPQGAADTQYF
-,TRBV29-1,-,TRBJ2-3,TGCAGCGGACTACAGTACACAGATACGCAGTATTTT,CSGLQYTDTQYF
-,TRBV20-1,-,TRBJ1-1,TGCAGTGCGCGGGGACGGTCGAACACTGAAGCTTTCTTT,CSARGRSNTEAFF
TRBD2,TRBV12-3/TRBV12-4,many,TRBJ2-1,TGTGCCAGCAGTTCCGGGACTAGCGGGGGGGGAAAGCAGTTCTTC,CASSSGTSGGGKQFF
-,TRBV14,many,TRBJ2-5,TGTGCCAGCAGCGCTTGGGGAGAGACCCAGTACTTC,CASSAWGETQYF
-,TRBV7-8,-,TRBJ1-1,TGTGCCAGCAGCATCCGACGGTTGGGAACTATGAACACTGAAGCTTTCTTT,CASSIRRLGTMNTEAFF
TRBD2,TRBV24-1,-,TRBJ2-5,TGTGCCACCAGTGATCGGACTAGCGGGAAGGGGACCCAGTACTTC,CATSDRTSGKGTQYF
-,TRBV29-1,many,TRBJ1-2,TGCAGCGTCCCCGGGGCCCTTGTGGATGGCTACACCTTC,CSVPGALVDGYTF
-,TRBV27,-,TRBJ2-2,TGTGCCAGCAGAATACAACCATTGGGGGTCGGACAGCTACACCGGGGAGCTGTTTTT,CASRIQPLGVGQLHRGAVF
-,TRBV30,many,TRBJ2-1,TGTGCCTGTAGTCCGGGGCGGAATGAGCAGTTCTTC,CACSPGRNEQFF
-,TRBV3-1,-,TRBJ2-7,TGTGCCAGCAGCCAAGCCTCAGATGGGGGCTGGAACGAGCAGTACTTC,CASSQASDGGWNEQYF
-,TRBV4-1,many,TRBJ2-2,TGCGCCAGCAGCCTAATAGTCACCGGGGAGCTGTTTTTT,CASSLIVTGELFF
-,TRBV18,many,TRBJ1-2,TGTGCCAGCTCACCAATTGGGCAGGGTTATGGCTACACCTTC,CASSPIGQGYGYTF
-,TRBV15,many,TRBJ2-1,TGTGCATCCGGCCCAAGATCGGGCGCTGAGCAGTTCTTC,CASGPRSGAEQFF
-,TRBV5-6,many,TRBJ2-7,TGTGCCAGCAGCTTGCTAGCCGGCGACGAGCAGTACTTC,CASSLLAGDEQYF
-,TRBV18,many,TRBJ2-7,TGTGCCAGCTCACCCGAGATGGGACTGTCCTCCTACGAGCAGTACTTC,CASSPEMGLSSYEQYF
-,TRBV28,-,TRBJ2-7,TGTGCCAGCAGTTTGGTGAGCTTC,CASSLVSF
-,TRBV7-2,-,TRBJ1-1,TGTGCCAGCAGCTTATTGATGTATGGGACTGAAGCTTTCTTT,CASSLLMYGTEAFF
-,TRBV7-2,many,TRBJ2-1,TGTGCCAGCATGGGATTCGTCGGGAACAATGAGCAGTTCTTC,CASMGFVGNNEQFF
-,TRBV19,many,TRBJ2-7,TGTGCCAGTAGTATGGGGCTAACCGACTACGAGCAGTACTTC,CASSMGLTDYEQYF
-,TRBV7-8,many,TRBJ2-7,TGTGCCAGCAGCTTGACTAGTGGGGGGATCGAGCAGTACTTC,CASSLTSGGIEQYF
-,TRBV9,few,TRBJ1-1,TGTGCCAGCAGCGGAGGGGCCTGGGTCGCTAACACTGAAGCTTTCTTT,CASSGGAWVANTEAFF
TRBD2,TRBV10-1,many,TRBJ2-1,TGCGCCAGCAGCACTAGCGGGAGAAATGAGCAGTTCTTC,CASSTSGRNEQFF
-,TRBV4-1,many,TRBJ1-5,TGCGCCAGCAGCCAAGAGGGCTTAATGATGCAGCCCCAGCATTTT,CASSQEGLMMQPQHF
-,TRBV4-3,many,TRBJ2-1,TGCGCCAGCAGCCAAGATTGGACCGGGCACCCGGGCAGAAATGAGCAGTTCTTC,CASSQDWTGHPGRNEQFF
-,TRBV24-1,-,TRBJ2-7,TGTGCCACCAGCGACAGTGGAGACTACGAGCAGTACTTC,CATSDSGDYEQYF
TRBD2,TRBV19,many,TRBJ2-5,TGTGCCAGTAGTATCCGAGGTAGCGGGGGGTTACAAGAGACCCAGTACTTC,CASSIRGSGGLQETQYF
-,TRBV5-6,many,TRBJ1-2,TGTGCCAGCAGCCCAGCAGGGCCTGGGGACTACACCTTC,CASSPAGPGDYTF
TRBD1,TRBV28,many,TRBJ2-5,TGTGCCAGCAGTTTACAGGACAGGGGGCGGGCTAAGACCCAGTACTTC,CASSLQDRGRAKTQYF
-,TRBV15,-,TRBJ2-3,TGTGCCACCACCACATGGAGCACAGATACGCAGTATTTT,CATTTWSTDTQYF